This TCR beta chain is from a study of blood T cell repertoires in COVID-19. At the level of the study: Sample material is recorded as cDNA or gDNA derived from T cells, B-cell-depleted T cells, or PBMCs.

This clone was recorded once. This sample includes further DNA sequences coding for the same CDR3. Using immunoSEQ multiplex PCR, the repertoire was profiled, and TCRdb retains in-frame clones only, with some absent. The sample lists just over 650,000 clones, around 89% occurring once. The specimen was peripheral blood. The TCR was taken from a young woman with acute or convalescent COVID-19.

The CDR3 spells CASSIAGMNTEAFF. In nucleotides, the CDR3 is TGTGCCAGTAGTATAGCGGGTATGAACACTGAAGCTTTCTTT. V gene TRBV19 combines with J gene TRBJ1-1, with D uncertain. The V end was cut by 1 base, the J end by 0 bases, with 6 bases between. The CDR3 covers 14 residues. Germline lookup yields CDR1 LNHDA and CDR2 SQIVND (reference sequence).